This T cell receptor (beta chain) was sequenced for a study of CD8 T cells in Susac syndrome. Findings of the study overall: The CD4+ T cell repertoires from Susac syndrome exhibited no clonal expansion.

Germline V lookup: CDR1 SGHNT, CDR2 YYREEE (reference sequence). Trimming left V 4 bases short and J 5 bases short, with 12 bases between. The CDR3 length is 14 residues. A quantity of about 0.5 to 1 ug RNA underwent reverse transcription using random hexamers. TCRdb redid the calling of the immunoSEQ multiplex PCR reads with MiXCR, one entry per CDR3 protein. The table shows around 150,000 distinct CDR3 sequences, with approximately 94% occurring only once. For this clonotype: Its antigen is unknown.

The specimen was CD4+ T cells from PBMCs. The sequence was collected from a human donor with Susac syndrome. The J gene is TRBJ1-4, the V gene TRBV5-4; D is unresolved. The CDR3 spells CASSPGLENEKLFF. CDR3 coding DNA: TGTGCCAGCAGCCCAGGACTCGAAAATGAAAAACTGTTTTTT.